This T cell receptor beta chain was recorded in a study of blood T cell repertoires in COVID-19 (dated by TCRdb to the early 2020s). Study-wide context: Collaborator samples came from the United States, Italy and Spain and covered acute and convalescent phases of COVID-19. The dataset comprised deeply sampled blood TCRbeta repertoires from subjects exposed to, actively infected with, or recovered from COVID-19. Sample metadata almost always included a de-identified subject ID, COVID-19 status, age in years and sex. The prospective study material was composed of cDNA or gDNA derived from T cells, B-cell-depleted T cells, or PBMCs. The samples were drawn from two sources: the first 160 participants of the ongoing ImmuneRACE study, and fewer than 1,500 subjects contributed by 6 global collaborators. The repertoires were released in a freely available public database meant as a resource for research on the immune response to SARS-CoV-2. Where available, HLA class I and class II types were taken from metadata supplied by the sample provider and were not determined by assay-based typing. The paper's findings and limits, for the study overall: The amount of clinical and demographic metadata varied by source and participant and was provided uncurated.

Collaborating institutions collected whole blood in K2EDTA tubes following their own protocols. Collaborator samples were shipped for TCRbeta analysis as frozen whole blood, isolated PBMCs, or DNA extracted from either sample type. TCRbeta CDR3 regions were amplified from genomic DNA using the immunoSEQ Assay, a bias-controlled multiplex PCR. The authors' pipeline ran thus. The number of nucleated cells in each sample was estimated by amplification of reference gene primers within the assay. To quantify the absolute abundance of each unique TCRbeta CDR3 rearrangement, sequence reads were collapsed and filtered. For each sample, productive Simpson clonality was calculated as the square root of Simpson's diversity index across productive rearrangements. In TCRdb, the immuneACCESS table is reduced to in-frame sequences with V and J assigned. These tables do not hold every clone; where another copy was compared, an unresolved V gene accounts for under half, and the others remain unexplained. The DNA was the basis for D and trimming; V, J and clone size are from that table. Counted in this sample were approximately 51,000 clones; around 83% of them appeared once. The ten most abundant clones make up around 5% of the sample.

Trimming costs V 3 bases and J 1 base, and their ends lie 12 bases apart. The germline V gene encodes CDR1 SGHNT and CDR2 YYREEE (reference sequence). The CDR3 has 15 amino acids, counting the end cysteine and phenylalanine. This entry keeps only the CDR3 DNA: 45 bases, framed from base 1. In regard to this clone: No antigen is known for it. Base-call qualities are not available, and no considerably larger clone is one nucleotide away.

The TCR sequence derives from a man in his forties with active COVID-19. The chain was built from TRBV5-4 and TRBJ2-3, with a weak D call of TRBD2 (6 bases match). Sequencing was performed on peripheral blood. The CDR3 is CASSSRDPGTDTQYF. The sequenced DNA is TGTGCCAGCAGCTCGCGGGACCCTGGCACAGATACGCAGTATTTT.